The source of this T cell receptor beta chain is a study of blood T cell repertoires in COVID-19. Overall study context: The study drew acute and convalescent COVID-19 samples from the United States, Italy and Spain. PBMCs, B-cell-depleted T cells, or T cells provided the cDNA or gDNA that made up the material.

The germline V gene encodes CDR1 SGHTA and CDR2 FQGNSA. This CDR3 spans 14 amino acids. Trimming took off 1 base at V and 6 bases at J, with 10 bases between the two ends. In the original analysis: Amplification from reference gene primers served as the basis for estimated nucleated cell counts. Here immunoSEQ multiplex PCR was the method, and the copy in TCRdb shows in-frame clones only, minus some. V, J and clone size were drawn from that table, and D and trimming were deduced from the DNA. This table holds approximately 150,000 clones, 70% to 90% found once. This receptor was obtained from a human donor in a cohort sampled during active COVID-19. The chain combines TRBV7-2 with TRBJ1-5; D uncertain. Source material: peripheral blood. The CDR3 protein is CASSLVGEGQPQHF. In nucleotides, the CDR3 is TGTGCCAGCAGCTTAGTCGGGGAGGGTCAGCCCCAGCATTTT. The full variable domain, completed using reference TRBV7-2 and TRBJ1-5, is GAGVSQSPSNKVTEKGKDVELRCDPISGHTALYWYRQSLGQGLEFLIYFQGNSAPDKSGLPSDRFSAERTGGSVSTLTIQRTQQEDSAVYLCASSLVGEGQPQHFGDGTRLSIL.